These 8 T cell receptor beta chains share one sample of origin, sequenced in a study of post-analysis software for immune sequencing data. Antigens for these TCRs are unknown. Unique-molecular-identifier-tagged TCR beta cDNA libraries were used. TCRdb called the PCR reads again in MiXCR, with one record for every CDR3 protein. The sample carries roughly 540,000 distinct CDR3 sequences, 34% recorded once. Study-wide results and limits: Four or five TRBV segments, TRBV5-6, TRBV5-1 and TRBV20-1 among them, were found more frequent in patients than controls.

Sequencing input: blood. The receptors shown here come from a girl aged 2-17 years with multiple sclerosis.

CDR3 DNA sequence: TGCAGTGCTAGCGGAGGGTCGGGACAGAGCAATGAGCAGTTCTTC. Translation gives CSASGGSGQSNEQFF. The V gene is TRBV20-1, the J gene TRBJ2-1; possibly TRBD1 for D (7 bases). Germline CDR1 is DFQATT and CDR2 is SNEGSKA (reference sequence). This CDR3 spans 15 amino acids. Trimming shortened V by 3 bases and J by 6 bases, and 18 bases separated the two germline ends.

The chain links TRBV4-1 to TRBJ2-7; 8 bases line up with TRBD1. This CDR3 is built from 16 residues. The V segment lost 3 bases and the J segment 2 bases; nucleotides outside the gene matches: 9. The germline gives CDR1 MGHRA, CDR2 YSYEKL. This CDR3 is CASSQSGGQEAYEQYF. In nucleotides, the CDR3 is TGCGCCAGCAGCCAGAGTGGGGGACAGGAGGCCTACGAGCAGTACTTC.

In this sample, this clonotype turned up a few times. The rearrangement uses TRBV5-1 and TRBJ2-7, with 9 bases identical to TRBD1. Germline CDR1 SGHRS, CDR2 YFSETQ. The CDR3 is made up of 15 amino acids. The J segment lost 6 bases and the V segment lost 4 bases, leaving 11 bases of the junction unmatched. CDR3: CASSPTGTGLSEQYF. The CDR3 DNA is TGCGCCAGCAGCCCGACCGGGACAGGGCTGTCCGAGCAGTACTTC.

This chain links TRBV9 with TRBJ2-7, with a possible D match to TRBD1 (6 bases). The V gene's germline CDR1 is SGDLS and CDR2 YYNGEE. Trimming took 3 bases from V and 4 from J, leaving 14 bases between them. This CDR3 region has 14 residues. For the CDR3, the DNA is TGTGCCAGCAGCGAGGGGGTGGGGGCGTACGAGCAGTACTTC. Its translation: CASSEGVGAYEQYF.

A few counts support this clonotype. This chain connects TRBV29-1 to TRBJ2-7; 8 bases fit TRBD2. The length of the CDR3 is 14 residues. The germline V gene encodes CDR1 SQVTM and CDR2 ANQGSEA. V lost 4 bases and J lost 6; bases outside the gene matches: 11. The CDR3 reads CSVAGRVRGGEQYF. The CDR3 nucleotides read TGCAGCGTTGCCGGGAGGGTACGAGGAGGCGAGCAGTACTTC.

The rearrangement joins TRBV6-5 to TRBJ2-5; 12 nucleotides line up with TRBD1. The CDR3 spans 16 residues. Germline V gene data show CDR1 as MNHEY and CDR2 as SVGAGI. Trimming removed 5 bases from V and 4 bases from J; junction bases left unmatched: 8. The CDR3 reads CASSRAGQGAGETQYF. The CDR3 DNA reads as TGTGCCAGCAGTCGTGCGGGACAGGGGGCCGGAGAGACCCAGTACTTC.

This clonotype was observed a handful of times. The J gene is TRBJ2-2, the V gene TRBV6-1; D remains unclear. Deletions cut 5 bases from V and 0 bases from J, with 7 bases between. CDR1 is MNHNS and CDR2 is SASEGT in the germline V gene. There are 14 residues in the CDR3. CDR3 protein: CASSRTANTGELFF. CDR3 nucleotides: TGTGCCAGCAGTAGGACGGCGAACACCGGGGAGCTGTTTTTT.

With respect to this clonotype: This may come from a read error, since a much larger clone is one base off. V is TRBV20-1 and J is TRBJ2-7; D remains unclear. CDR3 length equals 12 residues. Germline CDR1 reads DFQATT; CDR2 reads SNEGSKA (reference sequence). The CDR3 DNA sequence: TGCAGGGCTAGTGAACGGTCCTACGAGCAGTACTTC. It encodes CRASERSYEQYF.